Below are 7 T cell receptor beta chains sequenced from a single sample in a study of TIL therapy for anti-PD-1-resistant metastatic lung cancer. As for time point: pre-treatment sample, taken before nivolumab and TIL therapy. Sequencing used immunoSEQ v3. Profiling relied on immunoSEQ multiplex PCR, and the TCRdb table lists in-frame clones only, not all of them. The table shows approximately 40,000 clones, with about 70% occurring only once. The sample here was blood, taken at baseline. The source is a person aged 25-85 years with non-small cell lung cancer.

The J gene is TRBJ2-7, the V gene TRBV10-3; D gene unclear. Trimming took 6 bases from V and 3 from J, leaving 6 bases between them. Germline V gene lookup returns CDR1 ENHRY and CDR2 SYGVKD. This CDR3 region has 11 residues. The CDR3 spells CAIRDDYEQYF. CDR3 DNA sequence: TGTGCCATCAGGGACGACTACGAGCAGTACTTC.

A single count supports this clone. This chain links TRBV7-9 with TRBJ2-7; a weak D match, TRBD1 (7 bases). CDR3 length: 15 residues. The V end lost 4 bases, the J end lost 0 bases, and 13 bases lay between the germline ends. Germline V gene sequence: CDR1 SEHNR, CDR2 FQNEAQ (reference sequence). The CDR3 nucleotides read TGTGCCAGCAGCTCAGGGGGGACTGTCTCCTACGAGCAGTACTTC. This gives the protein CASSSGGTVSYEQYF. Full variable domain (rest looked up from reference TRBV7-9 and TRBJ2-7): DTGVSQNPRHKITKRGQNVTFRCDPISEHNRLYWYRQTLGQGPEFLTYFQNEAQLEKSRLLSDRFSAERPKGSFSTLEIQRTEQGDSAMYLCASSSGGTVSYEQYFGPGTRLTVT.

The chain has TRBV28 and TRBJ2-7; D may match TRBD1 or TRBD2 (5 bases each). This CDR3 spans 13 amino acids. Germline CDR1 MDHEN, CDR2 SYDVKM. The V and J ends lost 5 bases and 7 bases respectively, with 15 bases between them. CDR3 bases: TGTGCCAGCAGTACCCACGGGGCTGGAGAGCAGTACTTC. As protein: CASSTHGAGEQYF.

The chain uses TRBV10-3 and TRBJ2-3; D gene unclear. Between the trimmed V and J ends, which lost 3 bases and 2 bases, there was a span of 21 bases. Germline V lookup: CDR1 ENHRY, CDR2 SYGVKD. The length of the CDR3 is 18 residues. The CDR3 bases are TGTGCCATCAGTGACTCTAGGGCTGGTTCCCTCAACACAGATACGCAGTATTTT. It specifies CAISDSRAGSLNTDTQYF.

This chain links TRBV5-4 with TRBJ2-3; D uncertain. The CDR3 covers 15 residues. V lost 2 bases to trimming and J lost 0 bases, with 10 bases between them. The germline gives CDR1 SGHNT, CDR2 YYREEE (reference sequence). This chain's CDR3 is CASSFRVVSTDTQYF. CDR3 coding DNA: TGTGCCAGCAGCTTCCGTGTAGTAAGCACAGATACGCAGTATTTT.

Here the CDR3 reads CASNGDTEAFF. CDR3 nucleotide sequence: TGTGCCAGCAATGGGGACACTGAAGCTTTCTTT. The rearrangement links TRBV28 to TRBJ1-1; no firm D call. V was cut by 7 bases and J by 3 bases, with 6 bases left in between. CDR1 is MDHEN, CDR2 SYDVKM, per germline. The CDR3 is 11 residues long.

The CDR3 spells CASSLLGTDTQYF. For the CDR3, the DNA is TGTGCCAGTAGCCTCCTAGGCACAGATACGCAGTATTTT. The chain is built from TRBV19 and TRBJ2-3; D is unresolved. The CDR3 sequence is 13 residues long. Germline assignment: CDR1 LNHDA and CDR2 SQIVND (reference sequence). Trimming left V 6 bases short and J 1 base short, with 8 bases between.